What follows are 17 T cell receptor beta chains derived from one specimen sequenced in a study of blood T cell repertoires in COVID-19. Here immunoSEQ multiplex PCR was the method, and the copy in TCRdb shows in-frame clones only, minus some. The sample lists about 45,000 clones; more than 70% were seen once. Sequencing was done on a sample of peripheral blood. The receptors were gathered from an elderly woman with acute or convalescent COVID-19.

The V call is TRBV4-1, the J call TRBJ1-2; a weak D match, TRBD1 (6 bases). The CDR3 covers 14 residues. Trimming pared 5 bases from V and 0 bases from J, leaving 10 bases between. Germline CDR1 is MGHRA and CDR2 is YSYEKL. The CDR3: CASSYAGANYGYTF. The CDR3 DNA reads TGCGCCAGCAGCTACGCAGGGGCTAACTATGGCTACACCTTC.

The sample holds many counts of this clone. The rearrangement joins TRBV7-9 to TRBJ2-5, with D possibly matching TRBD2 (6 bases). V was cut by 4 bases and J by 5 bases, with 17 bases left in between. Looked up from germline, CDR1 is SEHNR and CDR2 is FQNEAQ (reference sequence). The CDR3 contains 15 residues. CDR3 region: CASSSPGGALETQYF. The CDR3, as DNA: TGTGCCAGCAGCTCCCCCGGCGGGGCTCTGGAGACCCAGTACTTC.

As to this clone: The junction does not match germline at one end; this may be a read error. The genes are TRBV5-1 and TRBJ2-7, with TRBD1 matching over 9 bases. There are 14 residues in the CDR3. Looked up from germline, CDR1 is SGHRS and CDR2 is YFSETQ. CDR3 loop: CASSLNLARDRENF. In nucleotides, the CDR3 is TGCGCCAGCAGCTTGAATTTAGCCCGGGACAGGGAGAACTTC.

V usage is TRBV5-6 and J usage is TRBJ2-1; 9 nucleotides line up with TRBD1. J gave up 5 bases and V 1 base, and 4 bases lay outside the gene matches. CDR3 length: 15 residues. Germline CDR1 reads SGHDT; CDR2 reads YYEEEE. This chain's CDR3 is CASSLRDRAHNEQFF. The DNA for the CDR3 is TGTGCCAGCAGCTTGAGGGACAGGGCCCACAATGAGCAGTTCTTC.

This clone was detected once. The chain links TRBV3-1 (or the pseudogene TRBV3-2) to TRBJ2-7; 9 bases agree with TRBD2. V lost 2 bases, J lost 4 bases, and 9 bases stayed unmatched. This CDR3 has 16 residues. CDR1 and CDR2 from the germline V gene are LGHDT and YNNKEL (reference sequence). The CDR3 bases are TGTGCCAGCAGCCAATTAATGGGACTAGCCAGGTACGAGCAGTACTTC. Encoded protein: CASSQLMGLARYEQYF.

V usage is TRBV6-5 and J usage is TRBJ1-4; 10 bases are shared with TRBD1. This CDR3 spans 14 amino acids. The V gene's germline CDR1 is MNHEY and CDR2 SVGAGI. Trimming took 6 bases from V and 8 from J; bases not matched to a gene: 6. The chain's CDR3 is CASRGDRGREKLFF. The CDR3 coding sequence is TGTGCCAGCAGGGGGGACAGGGGACGAGAAAAACTGTTTTTT.

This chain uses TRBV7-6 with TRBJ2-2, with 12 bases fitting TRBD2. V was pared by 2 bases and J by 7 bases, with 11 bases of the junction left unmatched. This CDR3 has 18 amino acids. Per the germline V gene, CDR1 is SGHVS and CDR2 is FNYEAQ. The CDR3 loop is CASSLNSLAGGHGGELFF. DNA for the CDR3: TGTGCCAGCAGCTTAAATTCCCTAGCGGGGGGGCATGGCGGGGAGCTGTTTTTT.

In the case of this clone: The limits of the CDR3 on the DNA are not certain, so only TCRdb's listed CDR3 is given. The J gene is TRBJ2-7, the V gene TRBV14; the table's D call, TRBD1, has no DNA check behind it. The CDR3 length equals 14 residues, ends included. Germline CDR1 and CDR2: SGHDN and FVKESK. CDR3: CASSQEFGRGASYF.

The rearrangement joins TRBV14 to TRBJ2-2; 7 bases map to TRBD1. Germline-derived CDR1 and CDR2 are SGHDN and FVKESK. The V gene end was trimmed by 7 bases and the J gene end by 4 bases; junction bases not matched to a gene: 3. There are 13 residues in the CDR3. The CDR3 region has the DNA TGTGCCAGCAACCGACAGGGCACCGGGGAGCTGTTTTTT. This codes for CASNRQGTGELFF.

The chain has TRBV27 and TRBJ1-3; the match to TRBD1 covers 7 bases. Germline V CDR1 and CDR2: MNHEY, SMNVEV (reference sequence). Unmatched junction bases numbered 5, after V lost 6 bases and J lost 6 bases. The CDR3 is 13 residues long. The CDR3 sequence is CASSPTGSNTIYF. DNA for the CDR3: TGTGCCAGCAGCCCGACAGGGTCAAACACCATATATTTT.

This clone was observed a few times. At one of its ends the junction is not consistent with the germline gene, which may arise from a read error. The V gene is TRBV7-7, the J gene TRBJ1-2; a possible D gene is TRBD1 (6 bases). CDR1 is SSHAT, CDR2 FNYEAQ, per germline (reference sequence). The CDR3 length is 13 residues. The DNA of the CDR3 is TGTGCTAGCAGCCCTTCGGACAGAGCTCCCCTCACCTTC. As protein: CASSPSDRAPLTF.

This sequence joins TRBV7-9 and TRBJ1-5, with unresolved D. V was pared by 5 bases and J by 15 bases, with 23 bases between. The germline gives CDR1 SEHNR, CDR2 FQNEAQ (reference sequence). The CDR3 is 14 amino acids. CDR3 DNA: TGTGCCAGCAGCCATTCGCCGAAGACTGACCCTTTGCATTTT. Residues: CASSHSPKTDPLHF.

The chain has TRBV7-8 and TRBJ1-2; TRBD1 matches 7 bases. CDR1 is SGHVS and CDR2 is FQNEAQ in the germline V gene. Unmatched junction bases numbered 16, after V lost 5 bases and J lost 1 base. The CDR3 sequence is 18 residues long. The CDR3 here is CASSPTGTANPFNYGYTF. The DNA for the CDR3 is TGTGCCAGCAGCCCAACCGGGACAGCTAACCCGTTTAACTATGGCTACACCTTC.

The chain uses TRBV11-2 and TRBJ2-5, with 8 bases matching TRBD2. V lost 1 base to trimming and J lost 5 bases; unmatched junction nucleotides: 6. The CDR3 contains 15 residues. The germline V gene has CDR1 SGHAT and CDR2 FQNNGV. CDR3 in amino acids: CASSLAGGPWETQYF. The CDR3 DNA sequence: TGTGCCAGCAGCTTAGCGGGGGGGCCGTGGGAGACCCAGTACTTC.

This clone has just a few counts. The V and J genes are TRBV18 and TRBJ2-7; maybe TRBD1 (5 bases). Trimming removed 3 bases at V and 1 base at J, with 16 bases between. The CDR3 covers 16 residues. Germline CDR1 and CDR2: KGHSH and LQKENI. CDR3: CASSPPGLQGSYEQYF. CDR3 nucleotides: TGTGCCAGCTCACCCCCCGGGCTTCAGGGTTCCTACGAGCAGTACTTC.

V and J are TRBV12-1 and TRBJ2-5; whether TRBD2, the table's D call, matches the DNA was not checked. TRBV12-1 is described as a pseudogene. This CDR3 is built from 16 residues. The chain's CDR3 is CASRGKGLAGQETQYF. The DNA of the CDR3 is TGTGCCAGCAGAGGTAAAGGACTAGCGGGTCAAGAGACCCAGTACTTC.

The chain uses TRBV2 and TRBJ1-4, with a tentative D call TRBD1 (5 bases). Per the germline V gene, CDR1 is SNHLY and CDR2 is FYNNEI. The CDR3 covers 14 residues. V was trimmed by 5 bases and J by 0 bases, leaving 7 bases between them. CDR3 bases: TGTGCCAGCAGTCGGACAACAACTAATGAAAAACTGTTTTTT. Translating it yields CASSRTTTNEKLFF.